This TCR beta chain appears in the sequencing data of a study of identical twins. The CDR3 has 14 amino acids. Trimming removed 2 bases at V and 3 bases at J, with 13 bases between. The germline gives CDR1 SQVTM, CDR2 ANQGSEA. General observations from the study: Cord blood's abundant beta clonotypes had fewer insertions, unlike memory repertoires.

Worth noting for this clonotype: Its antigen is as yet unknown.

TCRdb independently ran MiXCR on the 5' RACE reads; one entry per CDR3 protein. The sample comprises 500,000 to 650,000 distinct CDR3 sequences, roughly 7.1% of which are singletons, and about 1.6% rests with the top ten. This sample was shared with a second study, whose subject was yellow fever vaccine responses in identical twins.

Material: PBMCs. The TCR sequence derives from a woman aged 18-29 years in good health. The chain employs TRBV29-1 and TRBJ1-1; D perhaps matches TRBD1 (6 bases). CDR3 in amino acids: CSVEPRGFDTEAFF. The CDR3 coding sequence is TGCAGCGTTGAACCTAGGGGGTTCGACACTGAAGCTTTCTTT.